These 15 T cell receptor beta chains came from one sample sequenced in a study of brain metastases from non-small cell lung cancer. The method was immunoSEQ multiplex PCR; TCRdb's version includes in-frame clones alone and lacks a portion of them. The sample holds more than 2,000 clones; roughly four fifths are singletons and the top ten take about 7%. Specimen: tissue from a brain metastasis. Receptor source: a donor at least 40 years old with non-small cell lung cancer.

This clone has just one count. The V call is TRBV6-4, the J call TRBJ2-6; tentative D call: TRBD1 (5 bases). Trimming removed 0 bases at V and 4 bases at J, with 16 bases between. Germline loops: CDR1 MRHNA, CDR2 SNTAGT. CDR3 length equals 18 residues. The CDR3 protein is CASSDSTEGASGANVLTF. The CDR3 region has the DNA TGTGCCAGCAGTGACTCGACAGAAGGCGCGTCAGGGGCCAACGTCCTGACTTTC.

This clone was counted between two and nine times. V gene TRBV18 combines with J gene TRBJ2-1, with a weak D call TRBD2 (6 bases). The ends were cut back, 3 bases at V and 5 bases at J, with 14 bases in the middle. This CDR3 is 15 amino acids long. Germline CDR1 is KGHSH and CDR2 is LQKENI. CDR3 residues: CASSPRGSRHNEQFF. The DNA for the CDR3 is TGTGCCAGCTCACCGCGGGGCAGCCGCCACAATGAGCAGTTCTTC.

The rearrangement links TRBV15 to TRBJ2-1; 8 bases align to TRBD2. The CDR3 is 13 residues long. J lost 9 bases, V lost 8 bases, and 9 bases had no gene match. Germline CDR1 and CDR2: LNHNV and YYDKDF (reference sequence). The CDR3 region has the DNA TGTGCCACCCAGATAGCGGGATATCGTGAGCAGTTCTTC. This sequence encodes CATQIAGYREQFF. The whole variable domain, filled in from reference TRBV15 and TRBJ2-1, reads DAMVIQNPRYQVTQFGKPVTLSCSQTLNHNVMYWYQQKSSQAPKLLFHYYDKDFNNEADTPDNFQSRRPNTSFCFLDIRSPGLGDTAMYLCATQIAGYREQFFGPGTRLTVL.

The CDR3 DNA reads TGTGCCAGCAGCGGGACCTACAATGAGCAGTTCTTC. Protein: CASSGTYNEQFF. V gene TRBV4-2 combines with J gene TRBJ2-1; D is ambiguous. The CDR3 has 12 residues. Trimming left V 5 bases short and J 2 bases short, with 4 bases between. Germline V lookup: CDR1 LGHNA, CDR2 YNFKEQ.

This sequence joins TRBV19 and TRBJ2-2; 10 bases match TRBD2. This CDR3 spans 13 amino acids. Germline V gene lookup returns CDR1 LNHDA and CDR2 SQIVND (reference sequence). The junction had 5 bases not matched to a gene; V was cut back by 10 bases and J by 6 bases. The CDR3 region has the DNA TGTGCCACTAGCGGGGGTCCGGCCGGGGAGCTGTTTTTT. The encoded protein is CATSGGPAGELFF.

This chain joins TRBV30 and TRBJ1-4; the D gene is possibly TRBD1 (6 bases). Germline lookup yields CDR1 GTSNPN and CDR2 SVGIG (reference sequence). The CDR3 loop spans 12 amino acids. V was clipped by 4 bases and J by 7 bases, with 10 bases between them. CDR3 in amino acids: CAWNRDGEKLFF. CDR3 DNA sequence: TGTGCCTGGAACAGGGACGGTGAAAAACTGTTTTTT.

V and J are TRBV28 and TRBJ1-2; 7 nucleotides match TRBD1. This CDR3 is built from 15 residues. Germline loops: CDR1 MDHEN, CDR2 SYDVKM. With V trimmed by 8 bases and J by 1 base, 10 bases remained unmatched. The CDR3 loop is CASHYPQGNNYGYTF. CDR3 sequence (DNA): TGTGCCAGCCATTACCCACAGGGGAATAACTATGGCTACACCTTC.

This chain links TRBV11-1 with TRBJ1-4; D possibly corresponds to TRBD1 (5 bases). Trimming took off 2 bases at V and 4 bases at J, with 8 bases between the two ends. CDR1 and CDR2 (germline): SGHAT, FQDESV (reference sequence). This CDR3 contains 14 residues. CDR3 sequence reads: CASSLRQHNEKLFF. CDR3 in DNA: TGTGCCAGCAGCTTACGACAGCATAATGAAAAACTGTTTTTT.

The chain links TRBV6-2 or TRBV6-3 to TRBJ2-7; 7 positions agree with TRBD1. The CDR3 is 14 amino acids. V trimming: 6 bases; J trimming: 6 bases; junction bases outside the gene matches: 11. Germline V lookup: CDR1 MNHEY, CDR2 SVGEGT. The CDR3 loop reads CASSPFGTALEQYF. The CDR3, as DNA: TGTGCCAGCAGCCCCTTTGGGACAGCCCTCGAGCAGTACTTC.

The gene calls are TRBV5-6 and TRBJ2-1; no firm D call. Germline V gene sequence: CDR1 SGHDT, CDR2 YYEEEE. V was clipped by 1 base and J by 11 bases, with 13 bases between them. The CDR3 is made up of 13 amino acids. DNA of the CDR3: TGTGCCAGCAGCTTGAGTGCCTTAAAAAAGCAGTTCTTC. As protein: CASSLSALKKQFF.

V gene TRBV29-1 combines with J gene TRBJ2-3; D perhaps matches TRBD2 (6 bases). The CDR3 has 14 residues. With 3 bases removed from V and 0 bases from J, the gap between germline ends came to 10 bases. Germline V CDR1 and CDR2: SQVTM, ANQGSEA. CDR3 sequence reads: CSVDSGPSTDTQYF. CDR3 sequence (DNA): TGCAGCGTTGATAGCGGCCCTAGCACAGATACGCAGTATTTT.

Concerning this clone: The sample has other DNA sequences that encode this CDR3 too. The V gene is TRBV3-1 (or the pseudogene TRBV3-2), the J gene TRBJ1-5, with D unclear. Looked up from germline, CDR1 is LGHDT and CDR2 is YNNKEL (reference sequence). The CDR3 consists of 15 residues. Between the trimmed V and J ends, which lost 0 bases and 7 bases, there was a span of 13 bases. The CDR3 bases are TGTGCCAGCAGCCAAGATGGTGGGAATGGGCAGCCCCAGCATTTT. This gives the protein CASSQDGGNGQPQHF.

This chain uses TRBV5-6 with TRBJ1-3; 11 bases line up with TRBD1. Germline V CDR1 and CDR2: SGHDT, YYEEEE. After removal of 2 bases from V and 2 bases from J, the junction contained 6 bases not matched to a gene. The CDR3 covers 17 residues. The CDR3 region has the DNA TGTGCCAGCAGCTTTTTTTCGGGACAGGGGGCTGGAAACACCATATATTTT. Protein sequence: CASSFFSGQGAGNTIYF.

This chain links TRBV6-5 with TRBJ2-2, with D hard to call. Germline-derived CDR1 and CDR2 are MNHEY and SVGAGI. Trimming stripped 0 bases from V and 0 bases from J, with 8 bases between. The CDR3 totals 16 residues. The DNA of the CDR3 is TGTGCCAGCAGTTACTCGATGTCCCCGAACACCGGGGAGCTGTTTTTT. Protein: CASSYSMSPNTGELFF.

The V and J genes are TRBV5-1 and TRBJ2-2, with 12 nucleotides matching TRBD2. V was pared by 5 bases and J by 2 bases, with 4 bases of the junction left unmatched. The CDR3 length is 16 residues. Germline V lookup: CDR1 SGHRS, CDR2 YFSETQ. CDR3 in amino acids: CASSLGLAGNTGELFF. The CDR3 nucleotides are TGCGCCAGCAGTTTAGGACTAGCGGGAAACACCGGGGAGCTGTTTTTT.